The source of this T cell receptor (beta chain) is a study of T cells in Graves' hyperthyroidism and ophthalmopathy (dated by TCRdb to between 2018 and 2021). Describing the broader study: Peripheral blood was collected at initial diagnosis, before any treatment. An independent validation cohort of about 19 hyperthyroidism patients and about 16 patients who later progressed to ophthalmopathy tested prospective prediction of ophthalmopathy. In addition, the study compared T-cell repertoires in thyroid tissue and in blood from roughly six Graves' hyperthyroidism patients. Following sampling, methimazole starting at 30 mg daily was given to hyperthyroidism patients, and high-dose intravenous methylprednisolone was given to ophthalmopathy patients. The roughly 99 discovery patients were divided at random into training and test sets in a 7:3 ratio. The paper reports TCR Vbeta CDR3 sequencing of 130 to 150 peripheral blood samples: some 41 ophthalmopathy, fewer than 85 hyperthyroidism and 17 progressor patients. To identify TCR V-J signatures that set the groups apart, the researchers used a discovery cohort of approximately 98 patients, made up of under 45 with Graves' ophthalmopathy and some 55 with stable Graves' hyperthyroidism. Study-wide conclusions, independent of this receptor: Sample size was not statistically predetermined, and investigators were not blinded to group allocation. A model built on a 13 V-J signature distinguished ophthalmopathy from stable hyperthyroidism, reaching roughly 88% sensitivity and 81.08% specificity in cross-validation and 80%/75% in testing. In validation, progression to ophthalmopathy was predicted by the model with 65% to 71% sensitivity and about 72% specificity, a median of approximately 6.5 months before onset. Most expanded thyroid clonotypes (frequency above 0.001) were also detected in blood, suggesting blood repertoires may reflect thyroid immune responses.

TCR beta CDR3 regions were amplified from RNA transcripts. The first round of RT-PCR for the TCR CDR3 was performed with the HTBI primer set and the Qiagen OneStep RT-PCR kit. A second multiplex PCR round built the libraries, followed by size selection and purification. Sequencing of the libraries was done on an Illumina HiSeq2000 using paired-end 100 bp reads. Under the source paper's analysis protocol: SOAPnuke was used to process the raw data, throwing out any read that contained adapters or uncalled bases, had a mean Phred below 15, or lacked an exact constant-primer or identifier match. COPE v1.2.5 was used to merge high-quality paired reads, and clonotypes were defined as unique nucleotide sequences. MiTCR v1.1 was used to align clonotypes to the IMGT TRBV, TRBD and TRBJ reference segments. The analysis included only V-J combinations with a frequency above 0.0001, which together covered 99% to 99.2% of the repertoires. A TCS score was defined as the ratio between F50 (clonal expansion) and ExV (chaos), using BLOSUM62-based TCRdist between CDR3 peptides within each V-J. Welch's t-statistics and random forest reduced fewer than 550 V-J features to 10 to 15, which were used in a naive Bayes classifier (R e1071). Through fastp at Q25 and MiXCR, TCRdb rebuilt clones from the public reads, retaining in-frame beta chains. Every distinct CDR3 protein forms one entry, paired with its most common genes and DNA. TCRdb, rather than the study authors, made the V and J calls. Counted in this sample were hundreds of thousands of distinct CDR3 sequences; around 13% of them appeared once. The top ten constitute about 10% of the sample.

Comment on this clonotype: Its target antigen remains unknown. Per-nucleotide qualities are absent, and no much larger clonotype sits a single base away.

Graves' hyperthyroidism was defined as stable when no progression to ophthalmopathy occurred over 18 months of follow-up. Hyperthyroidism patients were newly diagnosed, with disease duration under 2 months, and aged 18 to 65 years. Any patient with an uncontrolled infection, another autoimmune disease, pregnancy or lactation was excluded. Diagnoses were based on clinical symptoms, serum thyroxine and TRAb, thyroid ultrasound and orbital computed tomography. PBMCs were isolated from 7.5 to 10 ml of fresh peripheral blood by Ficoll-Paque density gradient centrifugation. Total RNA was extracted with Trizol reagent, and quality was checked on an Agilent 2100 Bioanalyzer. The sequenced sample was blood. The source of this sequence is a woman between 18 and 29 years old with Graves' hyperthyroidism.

The sequence in DNA is TGTGCCAGCAGCGTGACAGGGGGAGGTCGAGAGACCCAGTACTTC. This gives the protein CASSVTGGGRETQYF. Recombination connected TRBV9 to TRBJ2-5; the central 9 bases match TRBD1. The germline V and J ends show losses of 2 bases and 4 bases respectively, and no gene match explains 6 bases of the junction. The CDR3 covers 15 residues, taking in both the cysteine and the phenylalanine. Only the CDR3 region is kept as DNA, spanning 45 bases read in frame from base 1. Sequences SGDLS (CDR1) and YYNGEE (CDR2) are obtained from the germline V gene.